The 17 T cell receptor beta chains listed next were all sequenced from one sample in a study of beta chain features in type 1 diabetes. Expressed TCRB transcripts were sequenced after all isolated RNA was converted to cDNA. Repertoires were generated with immunoSEQ multiplex PCR, while TCRdb's copy carries only in-frame clones and drops some. The data contain 25,000 or so clones, about 72% of them seen just once; the ten biggest clones take up roughly 2%. The material sequenced was Tregs from blood. These receptors were collected from a woman aged 40 to 55 in good health.

This clone was found a few times. The genes are TRBV6-5 and TRBJ1-5, with a weak D call TRBD1 (5 bases). This CDR3 has 13 amino acids. The ends were cut back, 8 bases at V and 2 bases at J, with 10 bases in the middle. Germline V gene data show CDR1 as MNHEY and CDR2 as SVGAGI. The CDR3 is CASRGRGNQPQHF. CDR3 nucleotides: TGTGCCAGCCGGGGGAGAGGCAATCAGCCCCAGCATTTT.

This clone was counted only a few times. V gene TRBV23-1 combines with J gene TRBJ2-7; D unclear. TRBV23-1 falls under the ORF class, with uncertain function. V was cut by 7 bases and J by 1 base, with 5 bases left in between. CDR3 length equals 11 residues. The CDR3 coding sequence is TGCGCCAGCACCCTTTCCTACGAGCAGTACTTC. It specifies CASTLSYEQYF.

Here the CDR3 reads CASSLRGVGGVRYGYTF. CDR3 bases: TGTGCCAGCAGCTTGAGAGGCGTAGGGGGCGTGAGGTATGGCTACACCTTC. The chain combines TRBV5-4 with TRBJ1-2, with 7 bases aligning to TRBD1. V shed 1 base and J 5 bases; nucleotides not matched to a gene: 14. This CDR3 has 17 amino acids. Germline CDR1 SGHNT, CDR2 YYREEE (reference sequence).

The chain couples TRBV18 to TRBJ1-2, with D possibly TRBD1 on 5 matching bases. The length of the CDR3 is 11 residues. V was pared by 5 bases and J by 7 bases, with 8 bases between. The germline V gene encodes CDR1 KGHSH and CDR2 LQKENI. CDR3 coding DNA: TGTGCCAGCTCAAGCAGGGTTGGCTACACCTTC. This encodes CASSSRVGYTF.

This clone was seen only once. The V call is TRBV7-2, the J call TRBJ2-5; 9 bases fit TRBD2. CDR1 SGHTA and CDR2 FQGNSA come from the germline V gene. After removal of 1 base from V and 4 bases from J, the junction contained 16 bases not matched to a gene. CDR3 length: 19 amino acids. The DNA of the CDR3 is TGTGCCAGCAGCTTAGATCTGCGGGGGGGCGAGGGTTTTCGAGAGACCCAGTACTTC. Translating it yields CASSLDLRGGEGFRETQYF.

This chain uses TRBV18 with TRBJ1-2; a weak D match, TRBD1 (5 bases). The V gene's germline CDR1 is KGHSH and CDR2 LQKENI. V shed 0 bases and J shed 8 bases, with 19 bases lying between them. CDR3 length: 16 amino acids. The CDR3 coding sequence is TGTGCCAGCTCACCACCTTTTCCCCCCGGTAGGGGCGGCTACACCTTC. Amino acid sequence: CASSPPFPPGRGGYTF.

The chain recombines TRBV18 with TRBJ2-2; TRBD1 agrees at 10 bases. There are 16 residues in the CDR3. Trimming cost V 3 bases and J 3 bases; bases outside gene matches: 4. Germline V gives CDR1 KGHSH, CDR2 LQKENI. The CDR3 DNA is TGTGCCAGCTCACCGCAGGGACAGGGGTACACCGGGGAGCTGTTTTTT. As protein: CASSPQGQGYTGELFF.

This clone was observed a handful of times. This chain connects TRBV28 to TRBJ2-5; D not resolved. The J call may be incorrect, as the DNA end agrees better with TRBJ2-7. The CDR3 extends over 13 amino acids. Germline CDR1 and CDR2: MDHEN and SYDVKM. The CDR3 here is CASSLYRLSEQYF. In nucleotides, the CDR3 is TGTGCCAGCAGTCTCTACCGATTAAGCGAGCAGTACTTC.

The V call is TRBV5-1, the J call TRBJ1-2; D call uncertain. This CDR3 has 14 amino acids. The V end was cut by 0 bases, the J end by 6 bases, with 12 bases between. Germline CDR1 is SGHRS and CDR2 is YFSETQ. CDR3 sequence reads: CASSLVASADGYTF. Written as DNA, the CDR3 is TGCGCCAGCAGCTTGGTGGCCAGCGCCGATGGCTACACCTTC.

The chain links TRBV6-6 to TRBJ1-5, with 11 bases fitting TRBD1. This CDR3 contains 13 residues. J was trimmed by 5 bases and V by 8 bases; bases with no gene match: 2. In germline, CDR1 is MNHNY, CDR2 SVGAGI (reference sequence). CDR3 in DNA: TGTGCCAGCGGACAGGGGGCAGATCAGCCCCAGCATTTT. Translating it yields CASGQGADQPQHF.

By share of the sample, this clone is large. CDR3 residues: CASSPGSGYGDTQYF. The CDR3 bases are TGTGCCAGCAGCCCTGGGTCAGGGTACGGAGATACGCAGTATTTT. The chain recombines TRBV7-2 with TRBJ2-3; perhaps TRBD1 as D (5 bases). This CDR3 has 15 residues. CDR1 and CDR2 from the germline V gene are SGHTA and FQGNSA. V lost 5 bases, J lost 5 bases, and 17 bases lay in between.

The genes are TRBV27 and TRBJ1-5, with TRBD1 matching 8 bases. V trimming: 3 bases; J trimming: 6 bases; junction bases outside the gene matches: 4. CDR3 length equals 14 residues. Per germline, CDR1 MNHEY and CDR2 SMNVEV (reference sequence). The CDR3 loop reads CASSFQQGGQPQHF. The CDR3 nucleotides are TGTGCCAGCAGTTTCCAACAGGGGGGTCAGCCCCAGCATTTT.

This chain links TRBV5-4 with TRBJ2-5; TRBD2 aligns across 8 bases. Losses at the gene ends were 0 bases for V and 2 bases for J; bases not matched to a gene: 6. Germline CDR1 is SGHNT and CDR2 is YYREEE (reference sequence). This CDR3 is built from 16 residues. CDR3 in DNA: TGTGCCAGCAGCTTGGCCTTCGGGGGGGGGCAAGAGACCCAGTACTTC. This codes for CASSLAFGGGQETQYF.

The chain recombines TRBV27 with TRBJ2-3; 7 bases agree with TRBD1. This CDR3 is 19 amino acids long. In germline, CDR1 is MNHEY, CDR2 SMNVEV (reference sequence). The junction had 15 bases not matched to a gene; V was cut back by 0 bases and J by 3 bases. DNA of the CDR3: TGTGCCAGCAGTTTATCCGTCGGGACAGTATGTTGGAAAACAGATACGCAGTATTTT. It translates to CASSLSVGTVCWKTDTQYF.

In DNA form, the CDR3 reads TGTGCCAGCAGTCCGGGGGGGGAAGCCAAAAACATTCAGTACTTC. Its translation is CASSPGGEAKNIQYF. The chain joins TRBV6-6 to TRBJ2-4; 8 bases map to TRBD2. The CDR3 totals 15 residues. CDR1 and CDR2 from the germline V gene are MNHNY and SVGAGI (reference sequence). V dropped 5 bases and J dropped 0; count of bases not matched to a gene: 3.

This clone was seen only once. This chain's CDR3 is CASPLRSPNTGELFF. The CDR3 DNA sequence: TGTGCCAGCCCCCTCCGGAGCCCGAACACCGGGGAGCTGTTTTTT. J is TRBJ2-2 and V is TRBV21-1; the tabulated D call, TRBD2, remains unverified against the DNA. TRBV21-1 is given as a pseudogene. The CDR3 is 15 amino acids.

The CDR3 loop is CASRTGNYGYTF. The CDR3 DNA is TGTGCCAGCCGGACAGGAAACTATGGCTACACCTTC. The chain has TRBV6-5 and TRBJ1-2, with 7 bases fitting TRBD1. The CDR3 sequence is 12 residues long. V was clipped by 8 bases and J by 2 bases; unmatched bases: 2. Per germline, CDR1 MNHEY and CDR2 SVGAGI.